A single sample gave rise to the 15 T cell receptor beta chains below, sequenced in a study of PD-1 blockade in mismatch repair-deficient tumors (dated by TCRdb to about 2017). Library generation was performed with the immunoSEQ multiplex PCR assay. TCRdb carries this immuneACCESS record with in-frame sequences only. Its versions omit some clonotypes, under half of them owing to an unresolved V gene in the studies checked, with the rest unexplained. A total of about 51,000 clones appear in this sample, about 85% of them only once. The top ten clones comprise approximately 8.4% of the sample. The sample was peripheral blood, taken more than 19 weeks after starting pembrolizumab. The receptors stem from an adult with mismatch repair-deficient cancer.

V usage is TRBV6-1 and J usage is TRBJ1-5; D is perhaps TRBD1 (5 bases). Germline V gene lookup returns CDR1 MNHNS and CDR2 SASEGT. The CDR3 is 18 residues long. Trimming cost V 3 bases and J 0 bases, with 18 bases left between them. The CDR3 reads CASSEFRALGYSNQPQHF. CDR3 nucleotide sequence: TGTGCCAGCAGTGAGTTCAGGGCCCTAGGGTATAGCAATCAGCCCCAGCATTTT.

V gene TRBV14 combines with J gene TRBJ2-1, with 8 nucleotides matching TRBD2. Germline-derived CDR1 and CDR2 are SGHDN and FVKESK. This CDR3 contains 14 residues. Trimming took 3 bases from V and 9 from J; bases not matched to a gene: 7. CDR3 region: CASSHGGRYSEQFF. CDR3 bases: TGTGCCAGCAGCCACGGCGGGAGGTATAGTGAGCAGTTCTTC.

The chain combines TRBV29-1 with TRBJ1-1, with D perhaps TRBD1 (6 bases). CDR1 is SQVTM and CDR2 is ANQGSEA in the germline V gene. Between the trimmed V and J ends, which lost 5 bases and 3 bases, there was a span of 19 bases. CDR3 length: 15 amino acids. CDR3 sequence (DNA): TGCAGCGTTCTTCTCCCGTACAGGGTGGACACTGAAGCTTTCTTT. Translation: CSVLLPYRVDTEAFF.

In its sample, this clone was seen a few times. In nucleotides, the CDR3 is TGCGCCAGCAGTGATGGATTCTCTGGAAACACCATATATTTT. Translating it yields CASSDGFSGNTIYF. V and J are TRBV10-2 and TRBJ1-3; no clear D. The CDR3 spans 14 residues. Between the trimmed V and J ends, which lost 3 bases and 0 bases, there was a span of 6 bases. Germline CDR1 and CDR2: WSHSY and SAAADI.

The rearrangement links TRBV30 to TRBJ1-2; a possible D gene is TRBD1 (6 bases). Germline V lookup: CDR1 GTSNPN, CDR2 SVGIG (reference sequence). The CDR3 runs to 15 residues. V was cut by 2 bases and J by 2 bases, with 15 bases left in between. In DNA form, the CDR3 reads TGTGCCTGGAGTATAACGTTGGGACACAACTATGGCTACACCTTC. This encodes CAWSITLGHNYGYTF.

V is TRBV7-2 and J is TRBJ2-4, with D possibly being TRBD1 (6 bases). CDR3 length equals 19 residues. Trimming shortened V by 1 base and J by 0 bases, and 19 bases separated the two germline ends. Germline V gene sequence: CDR1 SGHTA, CDR2 FQGNSA. The CDR3 loop is CASSLDTGWSSTAKNIQYF. The CDR3 DNA follows: TGTGCCAGCAGCTTAGATACAGGGTGGTCCTCCACAGCCAAAAACATTCAGTACTTC.

The chain joins TRBV5-6 to TRBJ2-7; D gene uncertain. Between the trimmed V and J ends, which lost 0 bases and 2 bases, there was a span of 6 bases. Germline CDR1 reads SGHDT; CDR2 reads YYEEEE. The CDR3 runs to 13 residues. The CDR3 region has the DNA TGTGCCAGCAGCTTGGTTAGGGCCTACGAGCAGTACTTC. Its protein is CASSLVRAYEQYF.

The V and J genes are TRBV5-5 and TRBJ2-1; D is unclear. The V and J ends lost 4 bases and 0 bases respectively, with 20 bases between them. CDR3 length: 18 residues. The germline V gene encodes CDR1 SGHKS and CDR2 YYEKEE (reference sequence). The CDR3: CASSPPGSGGSSYNEQFF. CDR3 DNA: TGTGCCAGCAGCCCGCCAGGATCGGGCGGTAGCTCCTACAATGAGCAGTTCTTC.

The gene calls are TRBV27 and TRBJ2-5; no definite D call. Trimming removed 6 bases at V and 3 bases at J, with 11 bases between. From germline, CDR1 is MNHEY and CDR2 SMNVEV (reference sequence). The CDR3 spans 13 residues. This chain's CDR3 is CASRRAFEETQYF. CDR3 nucleotides: TGTGCCAGCAGACGGGCCTTCGAAGAGACCCAGTACTTC.

The chain employs TRBV6-5 and TRBJ1-5, with D unresolved. V was trimmed by 3 bases and J by 5 bases, leaving 5 bases between them. The CDR3 is 12 residues long. The germline CDR1 and CDR2 sequences are MNHEY and SVGAGI. CDR3 region: CASSYNYQPQHF. The CDR3 nucleotides read TGTGCCAGCAGTTATAACTATCAGCCCCAGCATTTT.

The chain carries TRBV4-1 and TRBJ1-5; the match to TRBD1 covers 8 bases. The germline V gene encodes CDR1 MGHRA and CDR2 YSYEKL. The CDR3 contains 15 residues. Trimming took 4 bases from V and 4 from J; bases not matched to a gene: 6. CDR3 DNA sequence: TGCGCCAGCAGCCCATCCGGGACAGGTAATCAGCCCCAGCATTTT. Translation gives CASSPSGTGNQPQHF.

This clone appeared a single time. The chain employs TRBV29-1 and TRBJ2-7; TRBD1 matches at 10 bases. The CDR3 totals 17 residues. J gave up 4 bases and V 4 bases, and 16 bases lay outside the gene matches. Germline CDR1 SQVTM, CDR2 ANQGSEA. The CDR3 reads CSVVRDRGPAGPYEQYF. Here the CDR3 DNA reads TGCAGCGTTGTTCGGGACAGGGGTCCCGCAGGACCATACGAGCAGTACTTC.

The chain joins TRBV6-1 to TRBJ2-1; no definite D call. Trimming left V 5 bases short and J 3 bases short, with 11 bases between. CDR1 and CDR2 (germline): MNHNS, SASEGT. This CDR3 is built from 14 residues. CDR3 loop: CASSTQEFYNEQFF. Written as DNA, the CDR3 is TGTGCCAGCAGTACGCAGGAATTCTACAATGAGCAGTTCTTC.

Note on this clone: A read error may produce the germline difference seen at one junction end. The chain combines TRBV18 with TRBJ2-5; D might be TRBD1 or TRBD2, each matching 5 bases. CDR1 is KGHSH, CDR2 LQKENI, per germline. The CDR3 has 15 residues. This CDR3 is CASSPQGPKQDTQYF. The CDR3, as DNA: TGTGCCAGCTCACCGCAGGGACCGAAGCAAGACACCCAGTACTTC.

The CDR3 is CASMRGQNEQFF. For the CDR3, the DNA is TGTGCCAGTATGAGGGGGCAGAATGAGCAGTTCTTC. The J gene is TRBJ2-1, the V gene TRBV19; 7 positions agree with TRBD1. Germline V lookup: CDR1 LNHDA, CDR2 SQIVND (reference sequence). This CDR3 has 12 amino acids. Unmatched junction bases numbered 4, after V lost 7 bases and J lost 7 bases.